One sample yielded the 9 T cell receptor beta chains listed below, sequenced in a study of T cell changes during pregnancy in multiple sclerosis. Using immunoSEQ multiplex PCR, the repertoire was profiled, and TCRdb retains in-frame clones only, with some absent. This sample has some 43,000 clones, with 90% to 95% found just once. The sample consisted of CD8+ T cells from peripheral blood mononuclear cells, taken in the third trimester of pregnancy. Receptors originate from a female donor with multiple sclerosis, enrolled in a pregnancy study.

This chain uses TRBV6-1 with TRBJ2-1, with TRBD1 matching over 8 bases. The CDR3 contains 14 residues. V shed 1 base, J shed 6 bases, and the junction held 2 bases outside the gene matches. In germline, CDR1 is MNHNS, CDR2 SASEGT. CDR3 loop: CASSEGTGFNEQFF. CDR3 bases: TGTGCCAGCAGTGAAGGGACAGGGTTCAATGAGCAGTTCTTC.

CDR3 sequence reads: CATVGTSGYEQYF. CDR3 sequence (DNA): TGTGCCACGGTGGGGACTAGCGGGTACGAGCAGTACTTC. The chain carries TRBV2 and TRBJ2-7; 12 nucleotides match TRBD2. V lost 10 bases, J lost 4 bases, and 5 bases stayed unmatched. The CDR3 runs 13 residues. Germline-derived CDR1 and CDR2 are SNHLY and FYNNEI.

The chain is built from TRBV2 and TRBJ2-7, with D unclear. V shed 8 bases and J shed 1 base, with 6 bases lying between them. In germline, CDR1 is SNHLY, CDR2 FYNNEI. This CDR3 is 11 amino acids long. The CDR3 sequence is CASLSSYEQYF. In DNA, the CDR3 is TGTGCCAGCCTATCGTCCTACGAGCAGTACTTC. The whole variable domain, remainder taken from reference TRBV2 and TRBJ2-7, is EPEVTQTPSHQVTQMGQEVILRCVPISNHLYFYWYRQILGQKVEFLVSFYNNEISEKSEIFDDQFSVERPDGSNFTLKIRSTKLEDSAMYFCASLSSYEQYFGPGTRLTVT.

J is TRBJ1-1 and V is TRBV2; 8 positions match TRBD1. The CDR3 consists of 13 residues. CDR1 is SNHLY, CDR2 FYNNEI, per germline. Trimming removed 8 bases from V and 5 bases from J; junction bases left unmatched: 7. In nucleotides, the CDR3 is TGTGCCAGCCACGGACAGGGATGGACTGAAGCTTTCTTT. As protein: CASHGQGWTEAFF.

V gene TRBV29-1 combines with J gene TRBJ2-3, with 7 bases identical to TRBD2. The ends lost 2 bases at V and 0 bases at J; junction bases unmatched: 5. The CDR3 contains 15 residues. Germline V gene data show CDR1 as SQVTM and CDR2 as ANQGSEA. This chain's CDR3 is CSVEKAGASTDTQYF. DNA for the CDR3: TGCAGCGTTGAAAAGGCGGGAGCTAGCACAGATACGCAGTATTTT.

The CDR3 region is CASSIGLAGGDEQFF. The CDR3 DNA sequence: TGTGCCAGCAGCATAGGACTAGCGGGAGGCGATGAGCAGTTCTTC. The gene calls are TRBV7-6 and TRBJ2-1, with 14 bases matching TRBD2. V shed 5 bases and J 8 bases; nucleotides not matched to a gene: 5. Germline CDR1 SGHVS, CDR2 FNYEAQ. CDR3 length: 15 amino acids.

The chain employs TRBV10-3 and TRBJ2-6; maybe TRBD1 (5 bases). V was clipped by 8 bases and J by 0 bases, with 11 bases between them. This CDR3 comprises 15 residues. Per germline, CDR1 ENHRY and CDR2 SYGVKD. Here the CDR3 reads CAIWGQSSGANVLTF. The CDR3 DNA follows: TGTGCCATCTGGGGCCAGTCCTCTGGGGCCAACGTCCTGACTTTC.

The gene calls are TRBV6-5 and TRBJ2-7; 10 bases match TRBD1. CDR3 length equals 13 residues. CDR1 is MNHEY, CDR2 SVGAGI, per germline. After removal of 8 bases from V and 6 bases from J, the junction contained 7 bases not matched to a gene. This CDR3 is CASWGQGYREQYF. The DNA for the CDR3 is TGTGCCAGCTGGGGACAGGGGTATCGCGAGCAGTACTTC.

The gene calls are TRBV7-9 and TRBJ2-5, with TRBD1 matching 7 bases. Losses at the gene ends were 3 bases for V and 1 base for J; bases not matched to a gene: 11. The CDR3 sequence is 17 residues long. Germline V gene data show CDR1 as SEHNR and CDR2 as FQNEAQ (reference sequence). The CDR3 loop is CASSLTGPEPLQETQYF. CDR3 bases: TGTGCCAGCAGCTTGACAGGGCCTGAGCCCCTCCAAGAGACCCAGTACTTC.